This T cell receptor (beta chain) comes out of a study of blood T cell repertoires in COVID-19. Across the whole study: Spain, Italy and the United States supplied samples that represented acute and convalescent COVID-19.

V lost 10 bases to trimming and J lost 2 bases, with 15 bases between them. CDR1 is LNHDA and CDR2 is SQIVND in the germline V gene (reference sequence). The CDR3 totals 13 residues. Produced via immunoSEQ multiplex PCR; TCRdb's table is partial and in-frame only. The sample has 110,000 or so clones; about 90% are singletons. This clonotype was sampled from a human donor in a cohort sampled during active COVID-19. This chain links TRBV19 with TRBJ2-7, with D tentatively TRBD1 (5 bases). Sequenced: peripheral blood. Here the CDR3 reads CATGGRVPYEQYF. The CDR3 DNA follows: TGTGCCACCGGCGGCAGGGTTCCCTACGAGCAGTACTTC.